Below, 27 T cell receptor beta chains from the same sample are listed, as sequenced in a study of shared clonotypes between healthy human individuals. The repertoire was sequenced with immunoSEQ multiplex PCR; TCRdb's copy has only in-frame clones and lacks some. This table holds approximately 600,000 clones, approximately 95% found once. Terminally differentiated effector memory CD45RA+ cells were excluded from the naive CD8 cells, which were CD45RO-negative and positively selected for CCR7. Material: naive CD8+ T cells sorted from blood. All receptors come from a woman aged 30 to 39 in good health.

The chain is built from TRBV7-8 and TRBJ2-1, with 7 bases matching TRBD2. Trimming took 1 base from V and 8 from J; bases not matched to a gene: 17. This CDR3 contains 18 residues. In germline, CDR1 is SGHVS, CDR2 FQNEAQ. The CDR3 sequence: CASSLGLLGEGLSDEQFF. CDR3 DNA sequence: TGTGCCAGCAGCTTAGGATTGTTGGGGGAGGGACTTTCGGATGAGCAGTTCTTC. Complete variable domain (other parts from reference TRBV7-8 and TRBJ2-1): GAGVSQSPRYKVAKRGQDVALRCDPISGHVSLFWYQQALGQGPEFLTYFQNEAQLDKSGLPSDRFFAERPEGSVSTLKIQRTQQEDSAVYLCASSLGLLGEGLSDEQFFGPGTRLTVL.

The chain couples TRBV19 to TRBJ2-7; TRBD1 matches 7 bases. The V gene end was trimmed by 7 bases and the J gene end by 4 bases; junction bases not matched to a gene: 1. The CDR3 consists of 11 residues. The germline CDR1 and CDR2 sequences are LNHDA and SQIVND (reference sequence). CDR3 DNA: TGTGCCAGTACAGGGGGATACGAGCAGTACTTC. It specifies CASTGGYEQYF.

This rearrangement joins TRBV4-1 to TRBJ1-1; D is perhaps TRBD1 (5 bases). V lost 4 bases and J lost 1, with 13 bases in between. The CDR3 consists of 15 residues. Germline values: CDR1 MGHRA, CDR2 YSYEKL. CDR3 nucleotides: TGCGCCAGCAGCCGGAGACTGGGACGGAACACTGAAGCTTTCTTT. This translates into CASSRRLGRNTEAFF.

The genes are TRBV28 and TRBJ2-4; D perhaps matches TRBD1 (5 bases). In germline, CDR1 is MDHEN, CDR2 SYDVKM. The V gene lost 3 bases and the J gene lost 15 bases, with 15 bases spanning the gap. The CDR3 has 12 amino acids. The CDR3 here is CASSFSRQLWYF. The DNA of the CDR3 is TGTGCCAGCAGTTTTTCGCGACAGCTATGGTACTTC.

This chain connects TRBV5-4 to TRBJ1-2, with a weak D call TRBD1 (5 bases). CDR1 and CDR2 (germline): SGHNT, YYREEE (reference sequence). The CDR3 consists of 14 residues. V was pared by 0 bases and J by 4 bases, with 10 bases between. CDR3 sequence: CASSLGGGAYGYTF. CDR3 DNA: TGTGCCAGCAGCTTGGGCGGAGGGGCCTATGGCTACACCTTC. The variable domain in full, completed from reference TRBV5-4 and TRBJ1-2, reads ETGVTQSPTHLIKTRGQQVTLRCSSQSGHNTVSWYQQALGQGPQFIFQYYREEENGRGNFPPRFSGLQFPNYSSELNVNALELDDSALYLCASSLGGGAYGYTFGSGTRLTVV.

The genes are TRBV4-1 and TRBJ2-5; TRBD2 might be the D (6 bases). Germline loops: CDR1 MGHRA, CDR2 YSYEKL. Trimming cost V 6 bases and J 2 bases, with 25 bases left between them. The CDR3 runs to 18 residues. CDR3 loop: CASRGRLGGGKDQETQYF. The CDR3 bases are TGCGCCAGCAGAGGAAGGCTTGGCGGCGGGAAGGATCAAGAGACCCAGTACTTC.

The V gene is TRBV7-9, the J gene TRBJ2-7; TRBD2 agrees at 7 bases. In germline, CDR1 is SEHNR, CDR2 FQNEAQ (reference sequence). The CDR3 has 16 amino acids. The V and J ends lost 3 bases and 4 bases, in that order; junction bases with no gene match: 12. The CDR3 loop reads CASSLSMGGRSYEQYF. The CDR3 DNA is TGTGCCAGCAGCTTGTCTATGGGAGGGCGATCTTACGAGCAGTACTTC.

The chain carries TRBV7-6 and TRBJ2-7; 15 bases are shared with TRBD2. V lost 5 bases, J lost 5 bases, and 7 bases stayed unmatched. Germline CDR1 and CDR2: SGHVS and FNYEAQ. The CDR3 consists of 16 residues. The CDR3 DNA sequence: TGTGCCAGCAGCCAAGGACTAGCGGGAGGGAGGGACGAGCAGTACTTC. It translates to CASSQGLAGGRDEQYF.

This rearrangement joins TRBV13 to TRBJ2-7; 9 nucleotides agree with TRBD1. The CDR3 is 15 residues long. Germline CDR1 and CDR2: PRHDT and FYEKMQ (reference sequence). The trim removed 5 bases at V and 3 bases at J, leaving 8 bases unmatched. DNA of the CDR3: TGTGCCAGCAGCCTGACAGGGACAGGGATCTACGAGCAGTACTTC. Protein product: CASSLTGTGIYEQYF.

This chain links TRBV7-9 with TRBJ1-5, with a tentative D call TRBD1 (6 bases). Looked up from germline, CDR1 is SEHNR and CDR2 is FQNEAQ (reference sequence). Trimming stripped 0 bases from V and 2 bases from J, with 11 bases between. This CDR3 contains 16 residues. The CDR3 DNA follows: TGTGCCAGCAGCTTAGCGGGGGGGGCTGGCAATCAGCCCCAGCATTTT. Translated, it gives CASSLAGGAGNQPQHF.

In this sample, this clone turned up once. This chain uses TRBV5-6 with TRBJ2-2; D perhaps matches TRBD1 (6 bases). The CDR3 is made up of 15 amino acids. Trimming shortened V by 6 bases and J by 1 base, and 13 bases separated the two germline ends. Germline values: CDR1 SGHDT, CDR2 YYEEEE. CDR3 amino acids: CASKQGNLNTGELFF. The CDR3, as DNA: TGTGCCAGCAAACAGGGAAATTTGAACACCGGGGAGCTGTTTTTT.

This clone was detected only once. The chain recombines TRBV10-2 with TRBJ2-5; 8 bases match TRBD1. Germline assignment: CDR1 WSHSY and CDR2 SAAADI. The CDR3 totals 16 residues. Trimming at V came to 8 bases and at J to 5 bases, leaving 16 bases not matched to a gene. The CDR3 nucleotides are TGCGCCAGCTCCGGGACAGGCACTCAGGTAGACGAGACCCAGTACTTC. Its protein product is CASSGTGTQVDETQYF.

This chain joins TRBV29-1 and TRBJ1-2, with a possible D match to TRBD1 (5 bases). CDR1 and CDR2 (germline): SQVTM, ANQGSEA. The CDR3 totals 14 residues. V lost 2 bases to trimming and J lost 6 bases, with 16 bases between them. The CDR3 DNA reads TGCAGCGTTGAACTTGTAACGGGGGACCATGGCTACACCTTC. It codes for CSVELVTGDHGYTF.

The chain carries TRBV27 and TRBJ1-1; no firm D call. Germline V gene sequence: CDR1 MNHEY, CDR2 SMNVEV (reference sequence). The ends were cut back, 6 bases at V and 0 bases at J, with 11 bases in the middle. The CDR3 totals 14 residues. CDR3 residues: CASRLVYMNTEAFF. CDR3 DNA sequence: TGTGCCAGCAGACTGGTGTACATGAACACTGAAGCTTTCTTT.

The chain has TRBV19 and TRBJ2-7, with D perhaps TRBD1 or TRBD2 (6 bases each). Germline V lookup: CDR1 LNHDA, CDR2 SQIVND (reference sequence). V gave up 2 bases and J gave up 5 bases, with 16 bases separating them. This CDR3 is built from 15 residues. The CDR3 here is CASSIMAGDFNEQYF. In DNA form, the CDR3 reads TGTGCCAGTAGTATAATGGCAGGGGACTTTAACGAGCAGTACTTC.

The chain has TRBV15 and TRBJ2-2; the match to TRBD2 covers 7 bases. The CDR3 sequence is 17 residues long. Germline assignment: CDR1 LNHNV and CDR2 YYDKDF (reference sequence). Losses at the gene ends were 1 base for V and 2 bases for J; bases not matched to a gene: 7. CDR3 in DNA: TGTGCCACCAGCAGAGGTCTCAGCGGGACCAACACCGGGGAGCTGTTTTTT. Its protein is CATSRGLSGTNTGELFF.

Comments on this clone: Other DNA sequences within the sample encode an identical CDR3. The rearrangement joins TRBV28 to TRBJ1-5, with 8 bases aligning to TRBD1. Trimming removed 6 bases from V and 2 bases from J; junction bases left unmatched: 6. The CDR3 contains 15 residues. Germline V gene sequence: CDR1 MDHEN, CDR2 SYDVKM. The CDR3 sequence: CASSPTGAGNQPQHF. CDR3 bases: TGTGCCAGCAGCCCGACAGGGGCCGGCAATCAGCCCCAGCATTTT. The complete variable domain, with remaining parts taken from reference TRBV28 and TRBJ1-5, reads DVKVTQSSRYLVKRTGEKVFLECVQDMDHENMFWYRQDPGLGLRLIYFSYDVKMKEKGDIPEGYSVSREKKERFSLILESASTNQTSMYLCASSPTGAGNQPQHFGDGTRLSIL.

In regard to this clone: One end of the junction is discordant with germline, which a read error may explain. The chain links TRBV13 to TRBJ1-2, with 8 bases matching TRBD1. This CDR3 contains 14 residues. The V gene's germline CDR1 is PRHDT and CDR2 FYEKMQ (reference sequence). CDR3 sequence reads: CASTLADRANGYTF. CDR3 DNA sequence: TGTGCCAGCACCTTAGCGGACAGGGCAAATGGCTACACCTTC.

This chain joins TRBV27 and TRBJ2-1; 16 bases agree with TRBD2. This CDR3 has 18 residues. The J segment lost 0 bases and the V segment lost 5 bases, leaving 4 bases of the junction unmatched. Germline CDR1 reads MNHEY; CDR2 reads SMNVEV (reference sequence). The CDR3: CASSLGTSGRGSYNEQFF. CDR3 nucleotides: TGTGCCAGCAGTCTTGGGACTAGCGGGAGGGGCTCCTACAATGAGCAGTTCTTC.

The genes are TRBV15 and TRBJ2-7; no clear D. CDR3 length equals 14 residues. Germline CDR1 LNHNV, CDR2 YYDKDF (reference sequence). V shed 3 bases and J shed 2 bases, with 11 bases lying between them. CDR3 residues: CATSSENRPYEQYF. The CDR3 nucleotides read TGTGCCACCAGCAGTGAGAACAGACCCTACGAGCAGTACTTC.

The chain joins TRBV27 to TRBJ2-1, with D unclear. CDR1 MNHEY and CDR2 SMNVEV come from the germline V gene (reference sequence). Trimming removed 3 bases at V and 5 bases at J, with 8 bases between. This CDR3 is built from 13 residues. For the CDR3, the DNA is TGTGCCAGCAGTTTCTCCTTGAACAATGAGCAGTTCTTC. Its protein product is CASSFSLNNEQFF.

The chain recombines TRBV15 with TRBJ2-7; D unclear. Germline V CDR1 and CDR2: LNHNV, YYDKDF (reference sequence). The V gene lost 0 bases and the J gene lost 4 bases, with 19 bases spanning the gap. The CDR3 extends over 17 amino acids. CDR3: CATSRDQLLQVGYEQYF. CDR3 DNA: TGTGCCACCAGCAGAGATCAGCTCCTCCAGGTTGGATACGAGCAGTACTTC.

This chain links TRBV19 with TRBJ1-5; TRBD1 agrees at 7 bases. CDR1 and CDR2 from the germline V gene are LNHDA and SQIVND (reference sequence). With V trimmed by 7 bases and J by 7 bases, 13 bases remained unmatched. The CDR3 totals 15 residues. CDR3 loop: CASTPGQTLAQPQHF. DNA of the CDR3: TGTGCCAGTACCCCGGGACAGACTCTTGCCCAGCCCCAGCATTTT.

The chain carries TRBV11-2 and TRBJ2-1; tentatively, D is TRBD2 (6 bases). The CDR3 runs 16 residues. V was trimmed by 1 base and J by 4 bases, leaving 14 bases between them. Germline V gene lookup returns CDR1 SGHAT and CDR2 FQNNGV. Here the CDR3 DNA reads TGTGCCAGCAGCTTAGTATATGCGGGACTTTACAATGAGCAGTTCTTC. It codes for CASSLVYAGLYNEQFF.

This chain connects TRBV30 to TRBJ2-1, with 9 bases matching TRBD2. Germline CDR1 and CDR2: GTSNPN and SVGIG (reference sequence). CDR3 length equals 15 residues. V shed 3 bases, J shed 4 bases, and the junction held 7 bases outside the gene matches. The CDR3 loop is CAWREGTSRYNEQFF. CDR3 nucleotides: TGTGCCTGGAGGGAAGGGACTAGCCGATACAATGAGCAGTTCTTC.

The CDR3 sequence: CASSFNFYNEQFF. The DNA of the CDR3 is TGTGCCAGCAGTTTCAACTTTTACAATGAGCAGTTCTTC. The V gene is TRBV27, the J gene TRBJ2-1; D is unresolved. Trimming shortened V by 3 bases and J by 4 bases, and 7 bases separated the two germline ends. The CDR3 length is 13 residues. Looked up from germline, CDR1 is MNHEY and CDR2 is SMNVEV (reference sequence).

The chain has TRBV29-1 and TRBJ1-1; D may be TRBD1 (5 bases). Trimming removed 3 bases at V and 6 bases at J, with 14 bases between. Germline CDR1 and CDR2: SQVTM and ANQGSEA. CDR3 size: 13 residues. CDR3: CSVEGGKSPEAFF. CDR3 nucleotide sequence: TGCAGCGTTGAGGGGGGGAAGTCTCCTGAAGCTTTCTTT.